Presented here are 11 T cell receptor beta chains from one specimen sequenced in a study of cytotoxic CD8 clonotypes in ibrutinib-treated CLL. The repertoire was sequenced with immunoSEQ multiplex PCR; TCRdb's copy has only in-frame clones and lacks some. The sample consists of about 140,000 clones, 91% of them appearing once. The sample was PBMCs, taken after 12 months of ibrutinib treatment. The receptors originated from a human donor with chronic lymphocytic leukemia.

The chain's CDR3 is CSVGESYEQYF. The CDR3 DNA follows: TGCAGCGTTGGAGAGTCCTACGAGCAGTACTTC. V usage is TRBV29-1 and J usage is TRBJ2-7; D is unclear. This CDR3 contains 11 residues. Germline V gene sequence: CDR1 SQVTM, CDR2 ANQGSEA. The V end lost 4 bases, the J end lost 1 base, and 5 bases lay between the germline ends.

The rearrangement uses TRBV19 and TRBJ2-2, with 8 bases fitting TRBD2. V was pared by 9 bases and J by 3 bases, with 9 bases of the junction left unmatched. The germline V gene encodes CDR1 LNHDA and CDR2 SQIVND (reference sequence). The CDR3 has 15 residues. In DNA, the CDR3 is TGTGCCAGCTTAAGCGGGAGTGAGGACACCGGGGAGCTGTTTTTT. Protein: CASLSGSEDTGELFF.

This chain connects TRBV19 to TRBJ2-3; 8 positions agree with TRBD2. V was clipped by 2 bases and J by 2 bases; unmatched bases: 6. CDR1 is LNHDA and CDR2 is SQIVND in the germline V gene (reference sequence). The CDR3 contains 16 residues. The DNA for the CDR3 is TGTGCCAGTAGTATATTAGTAGCGGGAAACACAGATACGCAGTATTTT. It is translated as CASSILVAGNTDTQYF.

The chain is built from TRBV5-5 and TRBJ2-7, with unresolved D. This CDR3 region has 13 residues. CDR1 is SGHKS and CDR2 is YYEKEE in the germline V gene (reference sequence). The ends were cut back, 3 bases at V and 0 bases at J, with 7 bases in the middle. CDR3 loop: CASSSGSSYEQYF. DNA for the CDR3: TGTGCCAGCAGCTCCGGGTCCTCCTACGAGCAGTACTTC.

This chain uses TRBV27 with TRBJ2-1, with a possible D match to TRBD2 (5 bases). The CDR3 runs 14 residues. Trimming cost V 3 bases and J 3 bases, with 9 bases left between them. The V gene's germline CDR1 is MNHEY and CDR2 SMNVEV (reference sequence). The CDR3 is CASSLRAVYNEQFF. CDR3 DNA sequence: TGTGCCAGCAGTTTGAGAGCGGTCTACAATGAGCAGTTCTTC.

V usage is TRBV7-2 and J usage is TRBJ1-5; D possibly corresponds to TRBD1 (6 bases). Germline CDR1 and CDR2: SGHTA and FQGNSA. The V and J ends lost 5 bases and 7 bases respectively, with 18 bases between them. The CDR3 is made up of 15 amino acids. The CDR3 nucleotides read TGTGCCAGCAGCAAGCAACCACAGGGCGGGCAGCCCCAGCATTTT. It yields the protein CASSKQPQGGQPQHF. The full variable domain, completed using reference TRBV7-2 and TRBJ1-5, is GAGVSQSPSNKVTEKGKDVELRCDPISGHTALYWYRQSLGQGLEFLIYFQGNSAPDKSGLPSDRFSAERTGGSVSTLTIQRTQQEDSAVYLCASSKQPQGGQPQHFGDGTRLSIL.

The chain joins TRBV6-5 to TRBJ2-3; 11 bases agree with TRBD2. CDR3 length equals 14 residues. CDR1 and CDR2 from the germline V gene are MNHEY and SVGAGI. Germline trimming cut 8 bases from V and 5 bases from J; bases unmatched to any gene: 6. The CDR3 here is CASDALAGVDTQYF. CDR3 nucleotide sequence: TGTGCCAGCGATGCACTAGCGGGAGTAGATACGCAGTATTTT.

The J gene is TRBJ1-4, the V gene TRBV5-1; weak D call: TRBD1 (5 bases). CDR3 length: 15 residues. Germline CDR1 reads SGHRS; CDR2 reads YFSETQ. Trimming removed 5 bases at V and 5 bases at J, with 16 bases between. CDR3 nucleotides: TGCGCCAGCAGTTTGAGAGGGGATGGAAATGAAAAACTGTTTTTT. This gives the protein CASSLRGDGNEKLFF.

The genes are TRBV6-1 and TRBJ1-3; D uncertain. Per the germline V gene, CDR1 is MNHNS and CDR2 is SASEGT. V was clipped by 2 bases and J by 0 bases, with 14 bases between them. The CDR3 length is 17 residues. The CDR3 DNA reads TGTGCCAGCAGTGAAAGGTCGCGCGAGAGCTCTGGAAACACCATATATTTT. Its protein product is CASSERSRESSGNTIYF.

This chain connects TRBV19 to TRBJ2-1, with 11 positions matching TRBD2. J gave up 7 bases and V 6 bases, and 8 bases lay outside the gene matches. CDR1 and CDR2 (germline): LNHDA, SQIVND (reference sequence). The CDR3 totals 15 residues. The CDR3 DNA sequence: TGTGCCAGTAGGATCCCGGGACTAGCGGATAATGAGCAGTTCTTC. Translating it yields CASRIPGLADNEQFF.

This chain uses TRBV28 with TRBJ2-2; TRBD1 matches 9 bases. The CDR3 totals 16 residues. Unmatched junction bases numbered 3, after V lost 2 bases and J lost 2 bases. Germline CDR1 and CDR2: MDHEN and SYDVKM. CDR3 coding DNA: TGTGCCAGCAGTTTACGGGGACAGGGAAACACCGGGGAGCTGTTTTTT. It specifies CASSLRGQGNTGELFF.